The source of this TCR beta chain is a study of T cells in Graves' hyperthyroidism and ophthalmopathy. Study as a whole: Peripheral blood sampling occurred at initial diagnosis, before any treatment.

Active moderate-to-severe ophthalmopathy, Clinical Activity Score at least 3, NOSPECS at least 4, under 3 months' duration. The TCR beta CDR3 regions underwent amplification using RNA transcripts as the source. The primer set for the first-round RT-PCR of the TCR CDR3 was HTBI. TCRdb fed the multiplex PCR reads into MiXCR, producing one record per CDR3 protein. The sample records 200,000 to 250,000 distinct CDR3 sequences, roughly 17% being singletons. The CDR3 length is 13 residues. Per the germline V gene, CDR1 is MDHEN and CDR2 is SYDVKM. The V end lost 6 bases, the J end lost 2 bases, and 9 bases lay between the germline ends. This clonotype was seen many times.

Source material: blood. This TCR came from a woman aged 18-29 years with Graves' ophthalmopathy. The rearrangement joins TRBV28 to TRBJ2-3; no clear D gene. CDR3 bases: TGTGCCAGCAGACTAAGCTACACAGATACGCAGTATTTT. It translates to CASRLSYTDTQYF.